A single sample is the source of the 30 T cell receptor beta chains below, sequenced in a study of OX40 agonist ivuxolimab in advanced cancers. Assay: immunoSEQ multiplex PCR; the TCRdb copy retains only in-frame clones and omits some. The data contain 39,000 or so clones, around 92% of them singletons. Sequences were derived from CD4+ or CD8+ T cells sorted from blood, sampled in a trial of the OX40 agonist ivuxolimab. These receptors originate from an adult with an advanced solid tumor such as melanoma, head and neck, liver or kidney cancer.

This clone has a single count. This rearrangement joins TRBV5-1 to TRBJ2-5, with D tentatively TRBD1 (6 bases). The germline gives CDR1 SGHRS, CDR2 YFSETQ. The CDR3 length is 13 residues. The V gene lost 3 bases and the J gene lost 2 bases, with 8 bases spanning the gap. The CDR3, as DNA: TGCGCCAGCAGCTGGACAGCTCAAGAGACCCAGTACTTC. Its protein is CASSWTAQETQYF. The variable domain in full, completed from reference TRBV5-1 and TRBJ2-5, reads KAGVTQTPRYLIKTRGQQVTLSCSPISGHRSVSWYQQTPGQGLQFLFEYFSETQRNKGNFPGRFSGRQFSNSRSEMNVSTLELGDSALYLCASSWTAQETQYFGPGTRLLVL.

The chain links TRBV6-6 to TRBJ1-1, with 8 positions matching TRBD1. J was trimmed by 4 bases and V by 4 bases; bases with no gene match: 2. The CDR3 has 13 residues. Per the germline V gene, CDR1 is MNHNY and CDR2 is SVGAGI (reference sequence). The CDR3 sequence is CASSFTGGTEAFF. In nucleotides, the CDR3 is TGTGCCAGCAGTTTCACAGGGGGCACTGAAGCTTTCTTT.

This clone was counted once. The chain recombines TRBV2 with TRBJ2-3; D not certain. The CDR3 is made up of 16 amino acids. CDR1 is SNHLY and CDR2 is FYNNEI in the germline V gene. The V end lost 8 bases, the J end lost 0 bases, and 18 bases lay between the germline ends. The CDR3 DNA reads TGTGCCAGCTCAGCCAAACAAGGAACTAGCACAGATACGCAGTATTTT. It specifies CASSAKQGTSTDTQYF.

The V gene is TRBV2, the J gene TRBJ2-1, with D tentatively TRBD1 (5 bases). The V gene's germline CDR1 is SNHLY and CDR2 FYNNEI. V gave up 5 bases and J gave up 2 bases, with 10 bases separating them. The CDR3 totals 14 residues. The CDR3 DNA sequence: TGTGCCAGCAGTTTGCAGGGCACCTACAATGAGCAGTTCTTC. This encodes CASSLQGTYNEQFF.

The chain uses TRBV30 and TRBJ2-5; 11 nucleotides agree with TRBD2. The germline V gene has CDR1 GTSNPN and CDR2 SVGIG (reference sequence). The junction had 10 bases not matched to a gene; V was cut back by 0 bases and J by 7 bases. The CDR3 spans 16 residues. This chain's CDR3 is CAWSVRLAGGPGTQYF. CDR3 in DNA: TGTGCCTGGAGTGTACGGTTAGCGGGGGGGCCTGGGACCCAGTACTTC.

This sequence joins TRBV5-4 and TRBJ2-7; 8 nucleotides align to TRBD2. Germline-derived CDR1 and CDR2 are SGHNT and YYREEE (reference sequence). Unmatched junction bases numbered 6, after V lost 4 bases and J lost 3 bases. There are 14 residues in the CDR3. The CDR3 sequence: CASSPAGEYYEQYF. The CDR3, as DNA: TGTGCCAGCAGCCCAGCGGGGGAGTACTACGAGCAGTACTTC.

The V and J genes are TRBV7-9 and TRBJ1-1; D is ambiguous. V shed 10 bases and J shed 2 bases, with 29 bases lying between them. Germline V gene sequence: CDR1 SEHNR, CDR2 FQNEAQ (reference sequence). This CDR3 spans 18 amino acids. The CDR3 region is CATPHSSVHTVVNTEAFF. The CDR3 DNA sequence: TGTGCCACCCCCCATTCGTCGGTCCATACAGTCGTAAACACTGAAGCTTTCTTT.

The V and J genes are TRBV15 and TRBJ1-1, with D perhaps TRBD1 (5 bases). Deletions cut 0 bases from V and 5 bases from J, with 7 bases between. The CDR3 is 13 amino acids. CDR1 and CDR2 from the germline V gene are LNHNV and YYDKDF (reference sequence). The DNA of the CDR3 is TGTGCCACCAGCAGAGACCAGGGTACTGAAGCTTTCTTT. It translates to CATSRDQGTEAFF.

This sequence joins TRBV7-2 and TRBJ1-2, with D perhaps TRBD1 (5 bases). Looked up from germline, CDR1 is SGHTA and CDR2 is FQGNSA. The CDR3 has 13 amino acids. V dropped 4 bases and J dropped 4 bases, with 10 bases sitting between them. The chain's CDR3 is CASSYRGFYGYTF. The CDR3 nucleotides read TGTGCCAGCAGCTATCGGGGCTTCTATGGCTACACCTTC.

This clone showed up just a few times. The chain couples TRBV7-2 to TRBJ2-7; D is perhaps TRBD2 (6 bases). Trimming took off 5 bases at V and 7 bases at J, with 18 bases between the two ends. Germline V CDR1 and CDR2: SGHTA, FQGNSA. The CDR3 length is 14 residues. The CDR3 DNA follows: TGTGCCAGCAGCCCAGGGACTCCTTGGGGAGAGCAGTACTTC. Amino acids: CASSPGTPWGEQYF.

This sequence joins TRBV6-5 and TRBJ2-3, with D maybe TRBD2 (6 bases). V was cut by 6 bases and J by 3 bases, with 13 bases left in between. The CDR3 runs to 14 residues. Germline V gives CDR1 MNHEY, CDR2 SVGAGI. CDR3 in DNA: TGTGCCAGCAGGCGAGTGGGGGGTACAGATACGCAGTATTTT. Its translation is CASRRVGGTDTQYF.

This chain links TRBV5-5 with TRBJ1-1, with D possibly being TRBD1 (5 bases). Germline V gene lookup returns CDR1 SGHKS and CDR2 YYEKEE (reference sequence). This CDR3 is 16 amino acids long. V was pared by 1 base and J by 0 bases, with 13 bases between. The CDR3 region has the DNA TGTGCCAGCAGCTTGTTCTGGGGCCGGATGAACACTGAAGCTTTCTTT. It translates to CASSLFWGRMNTEAFF.

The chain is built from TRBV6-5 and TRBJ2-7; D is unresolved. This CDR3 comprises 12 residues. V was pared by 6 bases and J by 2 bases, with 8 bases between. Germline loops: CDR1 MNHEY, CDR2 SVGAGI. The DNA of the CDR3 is TGTGCCAGCAGCGGACGTGCCTACGAGCAGTACTTC. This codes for CASSGRAYEQYF.

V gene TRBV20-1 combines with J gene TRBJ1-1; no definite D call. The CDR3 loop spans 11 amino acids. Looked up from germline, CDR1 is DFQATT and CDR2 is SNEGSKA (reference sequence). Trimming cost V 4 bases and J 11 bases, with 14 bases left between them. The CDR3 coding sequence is TGCAGTGCTATCCCGACGAAGGGCGCTTTCTTT. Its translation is CSAIPTKGAFF.

The CDR3 region has the DNA TGCGCCAGCAAAGCGGGGAGCTCCTACGAGCAGTACTTC. It encodes CASKAGSSYEQYF. The chain combines TRBV5-1 with TRBJ2-7, with 7 bases aligning to TRBD2. The ends lost 6 bases at V and 0 bases at J; junction bases unmatched: 3. The V gene's germline CDR1 is SGHRS and CDR2 YFSETQ. The CDR3 consists of 13 residues.

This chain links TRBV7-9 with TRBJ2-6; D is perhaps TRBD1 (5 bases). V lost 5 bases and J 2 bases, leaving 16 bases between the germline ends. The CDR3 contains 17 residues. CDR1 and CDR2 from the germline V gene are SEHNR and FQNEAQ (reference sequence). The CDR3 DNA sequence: TGTGCCAGCAGCCTATTTACCGACAGAGCTGGGGCCAACGTCCTGACTTTC. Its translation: CASSLFTDRAGANVLTF.

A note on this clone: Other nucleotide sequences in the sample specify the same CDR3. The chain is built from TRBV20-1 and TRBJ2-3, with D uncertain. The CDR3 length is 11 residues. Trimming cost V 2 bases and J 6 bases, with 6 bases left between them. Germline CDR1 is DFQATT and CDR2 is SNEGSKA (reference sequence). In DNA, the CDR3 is TGCAGTGCTAGACGTACGGATACGCAGTATTTT. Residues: CSARRTDTQYF.

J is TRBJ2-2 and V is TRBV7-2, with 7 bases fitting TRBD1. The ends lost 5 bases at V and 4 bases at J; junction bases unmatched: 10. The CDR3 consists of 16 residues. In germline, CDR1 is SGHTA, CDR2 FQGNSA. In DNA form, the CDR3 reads TGTGCCAGCAGCCCCAGACAGGGTATATCCACCGGGGAGCTGTTTTTT. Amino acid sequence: CASSPRQGISTGELFF.

CDR3 DNA: TGTGCCAGCAGCTTAGGACAGAGAAACACCATATATTTT. Translation: CASSLGQRNTIYF. The rearrangement uses TRBV7-8 and TRBJ1-3; weak D call: TRBD1 (5 bases). Germline values: CDR1 SGHVS, CDR2 FQNEAQ. The CDR3 spans 13 residues. Deletions cut 1 base from V and 5 bases from J, with 6 bases between.

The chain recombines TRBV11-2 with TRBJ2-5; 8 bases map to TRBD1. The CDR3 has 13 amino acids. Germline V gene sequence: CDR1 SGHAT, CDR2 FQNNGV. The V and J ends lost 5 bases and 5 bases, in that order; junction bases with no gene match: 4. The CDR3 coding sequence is TGTGCCAGCAGCCGCGGACAGGGTGAGACCCAGTACTTC. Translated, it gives CASSRGQGETQYF.

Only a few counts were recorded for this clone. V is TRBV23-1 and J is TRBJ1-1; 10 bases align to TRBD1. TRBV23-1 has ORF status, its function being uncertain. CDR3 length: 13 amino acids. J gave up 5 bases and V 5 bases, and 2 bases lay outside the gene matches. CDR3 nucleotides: TGCGCCAGCAGTGACAGGGGGCAGACTGAAGCTTTCTTT. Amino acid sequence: CASSDRGQTEAFF.

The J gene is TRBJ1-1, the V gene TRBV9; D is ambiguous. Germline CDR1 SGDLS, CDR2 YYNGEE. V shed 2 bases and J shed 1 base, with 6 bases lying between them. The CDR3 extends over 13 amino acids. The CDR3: CASSVNENTEAFF. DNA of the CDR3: TGTGCCAGCAGCGTCAATGAGAACACTGAAGCTTTCTTT.

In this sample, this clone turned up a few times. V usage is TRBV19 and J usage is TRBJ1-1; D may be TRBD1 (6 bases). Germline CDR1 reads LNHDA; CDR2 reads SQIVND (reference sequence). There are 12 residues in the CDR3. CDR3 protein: CGWTAADTEAFF. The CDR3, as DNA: TGTGGATGGACAGCGGCGGACACTGAAGCTTTCTTT.

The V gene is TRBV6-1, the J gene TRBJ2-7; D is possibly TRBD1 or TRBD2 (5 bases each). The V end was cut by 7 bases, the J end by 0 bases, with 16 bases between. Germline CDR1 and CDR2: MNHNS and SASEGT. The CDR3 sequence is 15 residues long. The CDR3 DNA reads TGTGCCAGCAACCCCCGGGGCGGGTCCTCCTACGAGCAGTACTTC. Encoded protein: CASNPRGGSSYEQYF.

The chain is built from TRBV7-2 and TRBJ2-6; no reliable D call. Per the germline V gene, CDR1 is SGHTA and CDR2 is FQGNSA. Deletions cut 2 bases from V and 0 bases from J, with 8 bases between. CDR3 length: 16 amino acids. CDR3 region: CASSLSEISGANVLTF. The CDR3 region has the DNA TGTGCCAGCAGCTTATCCGAAATCTCTGGGGCCAACGTCCTGACTTTC.

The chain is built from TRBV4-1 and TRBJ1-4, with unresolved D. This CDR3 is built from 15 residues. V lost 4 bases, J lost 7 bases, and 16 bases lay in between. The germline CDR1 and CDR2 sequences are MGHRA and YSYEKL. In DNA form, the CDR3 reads TGCGCCAGCAGCCCCTGGGCCCCCCGAGGTGAAAAACTGTTTTTT. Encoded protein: CASSPWAPRGEKLFF.

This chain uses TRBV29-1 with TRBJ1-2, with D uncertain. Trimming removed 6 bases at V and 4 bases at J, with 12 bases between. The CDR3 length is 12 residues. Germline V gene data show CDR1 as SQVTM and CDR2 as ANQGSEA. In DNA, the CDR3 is TGCAGCGTCATACAACAGTCCTATGGCTACACCTTC. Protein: CSVIQQSYGYTF.

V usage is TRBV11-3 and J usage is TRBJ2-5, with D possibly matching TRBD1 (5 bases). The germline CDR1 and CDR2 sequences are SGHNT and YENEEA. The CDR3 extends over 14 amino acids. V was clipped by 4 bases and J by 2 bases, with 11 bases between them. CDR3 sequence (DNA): TGTGCCAGCAGCTCACCGACAGCACAAGAGACCCAGTACTTC. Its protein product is CASSSPTAQETQYF.

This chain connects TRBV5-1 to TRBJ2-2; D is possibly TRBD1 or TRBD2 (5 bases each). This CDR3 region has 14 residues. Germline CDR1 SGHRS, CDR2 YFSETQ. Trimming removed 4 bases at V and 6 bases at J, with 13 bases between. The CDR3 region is CASSLGTGPGELFF. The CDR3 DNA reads TGCGCCAGCAGCCTCGGGACGGGCCCCGGGGAGCTGTTTTTT.

CDR3 protein: CASSLVGRANSPLHF. CDR3 in DNA: TGTGCCAGCAGCTTAGTGGGGAGGGCCAATTCACCCCTCCACTTT. The chain has TRBV11-2 and TRBJ1-6; no clear D gene. CDR1 is SGHAT and CDR2 is FQNNGV in the germline V gene. The CDR3 runs 15 residues. Trimming shortened V by 1 base and J by 7 bases, and 11 bases separated the two germline ends.